Sequencing of this T cell receptor (beta chain) was carried out in a study of blood T cell repertoires in COVID-19. CDR1 and CDR2 (germline): LGHNA, YNFKEQ. Trimming removed 0 bases at V and 4 bases at J, with 12 bases between. This CDR3 has 15 residues. Assay: immunoSEQ multiplex PCR; the TCRdb copy retains only in-frame clones and omits some. The repertoire has more than 95,000 clones, about 85% of them found once; the top ten carry around 4.5%. The TCR comes from a man aged 45-65 years with acute or convalescent COVID-19. The V and J genes are TRBV4-2 and TRBJ1-1; a possible D gene is TRBD1 (6 bases). The sequencing input was peripheral blood. In DNA form, the CDR3 reads TGTGCCAGCAGCCAAGAGCAGGGGCAAACCACTGAAGCTTTCTTT. It yields the protein CASSQEQGQTTEAFF.